This note documents a single T cell receptor (beta chain) sequence. Its antigen is as yet unknown. TCRdb reprocessed the reads with MiXCR, giving one entry per CDR3 protein. The sample has approximately 910,000 distinct CDR3 sequences; approximately 31% are singletons. This CDR3 is built from 15 residues. Germline V gene data show CDR1 as DFQATT and CDR2 as SNEGSKA (reference sequence). Trimming at V came to 1 base and at J to 3 bases, leaving 6 bases not matched to a gene. The sample is drawn from a study of T cell repertoires in cytomegalovirus infection. Study details: Well-studied HLA-B-restricted epitopes and recently identified HLA-C-restricted epitopes of CMV were both used in the study. Indications came from public TCR beta signatures; they pointed to CMV infection and to a matching HLA type.

Regarding the study as a whole: CMV-specific HLA-C-restricted TCR beta clonotypes dominated the ex vivo response.

The starting material was cultured CD8+ T cells from PBMCs, obtained from culture after CMV antigen stimulation. This sequence joins TRBV20-1 and TRBJ2-3; 8 nucleotides line up with TRBD1. The source is a human donor in good health (CMV status not recorded). Some clones in this sample may be carry-over from other donors' samples. CDR3 coding DNA: TGCAGTGCTAGAGGGTTGCGACAGGGGACAGATACGCAGTATTTT. Amino acids: CSARGLRQGTDTQYF.